The T cell receptor beta chain described here comes from a study of cytomegalovirus exposure and HLA in healthy donors. This clone was counted many times. Researchers ran the PCR with 60 Vbeta and 13 Jbeta primers. The repertoire was sequenced with immunoSEQ multiplex PCR; TCRdb's copy has only in-frame clones and lacks some. The data show 150,000 or so clones, roughly 73% seen once. The CDR3 extends over 16 amino acids. The germline CDR1 and CDR2 sequences are MNHEY and SMNVEV (reference sequence). Trimming stripped 3 bases from V and 1 base from J, with 14 bases between. This clonotype was sampled from a woman younger than 35 in good health and CMV-seronegative. The chain links TRBV27 to TRBJ2-3, with TRBD2 as a possible D gene (6 bases). Sequencing was carried out using PBMCs. This CDR3 is CASSFPPGAGTDTQYF. Written as DNA, the CDR3 is TGTGCCAGCAGTTTCCCGCCGGGAGCGGGCACAGATACGCAGTATTTT.